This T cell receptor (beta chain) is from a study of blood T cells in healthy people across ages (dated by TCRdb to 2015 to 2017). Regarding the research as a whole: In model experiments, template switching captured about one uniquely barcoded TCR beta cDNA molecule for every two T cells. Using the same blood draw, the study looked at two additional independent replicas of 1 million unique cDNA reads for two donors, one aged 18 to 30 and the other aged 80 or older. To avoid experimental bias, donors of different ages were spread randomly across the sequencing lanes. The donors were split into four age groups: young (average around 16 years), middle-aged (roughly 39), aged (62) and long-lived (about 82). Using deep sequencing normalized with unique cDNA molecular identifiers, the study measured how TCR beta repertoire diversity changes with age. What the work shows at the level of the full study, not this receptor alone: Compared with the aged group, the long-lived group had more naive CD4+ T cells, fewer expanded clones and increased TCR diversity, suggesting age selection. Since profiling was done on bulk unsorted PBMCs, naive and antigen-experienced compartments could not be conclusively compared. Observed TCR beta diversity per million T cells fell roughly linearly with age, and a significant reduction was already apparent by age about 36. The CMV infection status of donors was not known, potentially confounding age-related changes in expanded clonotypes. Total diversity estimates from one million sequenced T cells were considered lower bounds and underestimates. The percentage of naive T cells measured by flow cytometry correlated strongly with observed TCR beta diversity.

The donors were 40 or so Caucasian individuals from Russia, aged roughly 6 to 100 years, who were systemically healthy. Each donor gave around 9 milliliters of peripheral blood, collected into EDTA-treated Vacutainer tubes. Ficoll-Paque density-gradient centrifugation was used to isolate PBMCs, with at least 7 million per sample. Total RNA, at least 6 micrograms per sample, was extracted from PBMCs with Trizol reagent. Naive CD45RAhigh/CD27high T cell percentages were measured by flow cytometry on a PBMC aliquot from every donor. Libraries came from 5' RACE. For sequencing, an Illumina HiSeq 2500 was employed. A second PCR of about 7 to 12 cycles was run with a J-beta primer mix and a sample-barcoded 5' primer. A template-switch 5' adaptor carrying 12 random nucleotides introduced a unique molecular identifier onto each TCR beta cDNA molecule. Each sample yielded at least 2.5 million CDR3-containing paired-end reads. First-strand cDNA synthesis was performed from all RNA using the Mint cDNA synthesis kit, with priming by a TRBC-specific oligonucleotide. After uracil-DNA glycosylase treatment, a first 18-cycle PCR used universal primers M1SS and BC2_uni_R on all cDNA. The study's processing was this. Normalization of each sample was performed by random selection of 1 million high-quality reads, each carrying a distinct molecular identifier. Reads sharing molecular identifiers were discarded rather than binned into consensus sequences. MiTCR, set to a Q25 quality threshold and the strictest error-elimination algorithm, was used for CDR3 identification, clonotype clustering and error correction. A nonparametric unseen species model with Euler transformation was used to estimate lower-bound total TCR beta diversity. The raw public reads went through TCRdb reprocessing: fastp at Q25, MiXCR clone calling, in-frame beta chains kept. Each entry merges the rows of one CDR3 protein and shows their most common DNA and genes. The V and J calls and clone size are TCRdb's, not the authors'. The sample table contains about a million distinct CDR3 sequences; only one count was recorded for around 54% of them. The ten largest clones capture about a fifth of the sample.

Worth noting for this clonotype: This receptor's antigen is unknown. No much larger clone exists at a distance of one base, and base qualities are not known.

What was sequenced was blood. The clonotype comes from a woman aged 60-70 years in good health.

The DNA sequence is given as TGCAGTGCTAACACCGGGCATGAGGGCTCCTATAATTCACCCCTCCACTTT. This sequence encodes CSANTGHEGSYNSPLHF. This sequence uses TRBV20-1 and TRBJ1-6, with the D gene uncertain. Cut back by 4 bases and 0 bases, the V and J ends lie 16 bases apart. The CDR3 measures 17 amino acids from cysteine to phenylalanine. Only the CDR3 DNA stays, 51 bases, in frame from base 1. The germline V gene (reference sequence) gives CDR1 as DFQATT and CDR2 as SNEGSKA.